These 15 T cell receptor beta chains originate from one sample sequenced in a study of blood T cell repertoires in COVID-19. The protocol was immunoSEQ multiplex PCR, while the TCRdb copy is restricted to in-frame clones and leaves out a portion. The table shows about 150,000 clones, with about 82% occurring only once. Sequenced sample: PBMCs or T cells enriched from blood (not recorded which). Receptors were obtained from a woman aged 40 to 49 who had recovered from COVID-19.

V gene TRBV13 combines with J gene TRBJ2-1, with 7 bases lining up with TRBD1. The J segment lost 3 bases and the V segment lost 4 bases, leaving 6 bases of the junction unmatched. The CDR3 is made up of 15 amino acids. Germline V gene lookup returns CDR1 PRHDT and CDR2 FYEKMQ (reference sequence). CDR3 in DNA: TGTGCCAGCAGCTCCCGGGACAGAAACTACAATGAGCAGTTCTTC. It specifies CASSSRDRNYNEQFF.

The chain carries TRBV5-1 and TRBJ2-1; 12 nucleotides line up with TRBD2. The CDR3 has 16 amino acids. Germline V gene data show CDR1 as SGHRS and CDR2 as YFSETQ. The V gene end was trimmed by 4 bases and the J gene end by 2 bases; junction bases not matched to a gene: 4. CDR3 coding DNA: TGCGCCAGCAGCCCCAGGACTAGCGGGACCTACAATGAGCAGTTCTTC. Translation gives CASSPRTSGTYNEQFF.

This clone was observed a single time. This rearrangement joins TRBV20-1 to TRBJ1-1; 8 positions match TRBD1. Unmatched junction bases numbered 6, after V lost 3 bases and J lost 0 bases. The CDR3 sequence is 15 residues long. Germline CDR1 reads DFQATT; CDR2 reads SNEGSKA (reference sequence). As DNA, the CDR3 is TGCAGTGCTAGTGAGGACAGGGCCTTGAACACTGAAGCTTTCTTT. Translated: CSASEDRALNTEAFF.

This sequence joins TRBV5-1 and TRBJ1-2; a possible D gene is TRBD1 (5 bases). Germline values: CDR1 SGHRS, CDR2 YFSETQ. This CDR3 is 13 amino acids long. V was trimmed by 0 bases and J by 8 bases, leaving 11 bases between them. The CDR3 reads CASSLVGESGYTF. CDR3 nucleotides: TGCGCCAGCAGCTTGGTAGGGGAATCGGGCTACACCTTC.

The rearrangement links TRBV25-1 to TRBJ1-1; D may be TRBD1 (6 bases). Germline V gives CDR1 MGHDK, CDR2 SYGVNS. Trimming left V 8 bases short and J 10 bases short, with 17 bases between. The CDR3 has 12 amino acids. The CDR3 region has the DNA TGTGCCAGCGCAGTTCAGGGGCGGGCAGCTTTCTTT. This encodes CASAVQGRAAFF.

This clone has only one observation. The V and J genes are TRBV2 and TRBJ2-5, with unresolved D. Germline CDR1 and CDR2: SNHLY and FYNNEI. With 6 bases removed from V and 6 bases from J, the gap between germline ends came to 5 bases. The CDR3 has 10 residues. CDR3 nucleotide sequence: TGTGCCAGCAGCGCGAAGACCCAGTACTTC. Translating gives CASSAKTQYF.

This rearrangement joins TRBV27 to TRBJ1-1; no reliable D call. Germline values: CDR1 MNHEY, CDR2 SMNVEV (reference sequence). The V gene lost 3 bases and the J gene lost 1 base, with 6 bases spanning the gap. The CDR3 runs to 13 residues. The CDR3 DNA reads as TGTGCCAGCAGTTTGATGGCGAACACTGAAGCTTTCTTT. This translates into CASSLMANTEAFF.

The chain carries TRBV2 and TRBJ2-2; 9 bases are a match to TRBD1. Trimming at V came to 9 bases and at J to 3 bases, leaving 8 bases not matched to a gene. Germline V CDR1 and CDR2: SNHLY, FYNNEI. CDR3 length equals 15 residues. The CDR3 spells CASYPGQGYTGELFF. As DNA, the CDR3 is TGTGCCAGTTATCCGGGACAGGGCTACACCGGGGAGCTGTTTTTT. The entire variable domain, with the rest obtained from reference TRBV2 and TRBJ2-2, is as follows: EPEVTQTPSHQVTQMGQEVILRCVPISNHLYFYWYRQILGQKVEFLVSFYNNEISEKSEIFDDQFSVERPDGSNFTLKIRSTKLEDSAMYFCASYPGQGYTGELFFGEGSRLTVL.

This chain links TRBV4-1 with TRBJ1-1; 7 bases line up with TRBD1. Germline V gene data show CDR1 as MGHRA and CDR2 as YSYEKL. With 1 base clipped from V and 2 bases from J, the junction kept 10 bases outside the gene matches. The CDR3 loop spans 17 amino acids. CDR3 sequence reads: CASSQAKGATSNTEAFF. CDR3 sequence (DNA): TGCGCCAGCAGCCAAGCGAAGGGGGCGACCTCTAACACTGAAGCTTTCTTT.

The chain links TRBV15 to TRBJ1-5, with a weak D call TRBD1 (6 bases). The germline CDR1 and CDR2 sequences are LNHNV and YYDKDF (reference sequence). The CDR3 is 13 amino acids. The V end was cut by 8 bases, the J end by 5 bases, with 13 bases between. This CDR3 reads CATSGTRHQPQHF. As DNA, the CDR3 is TGTGCCACCTCCGGGACAAGACATCAGCCCCAGCATTTT.

J is TRBJ1-5 and V is TRBV23-1; TRBD1 might be the D (5 bases). TRBV23-1 is placed among ORFs of uncertain function. Deletions cut 7 bases from V and 6 bases from J, with 16 bases between. The CDR3 has 14 residues. This CDR3 is CASTLPGGGQPQHF. For the CDR3, the DNA is TGCGCCAGCACCCTCCCTGGGGGGGGTCAGCCCCAGCATTTT.

The chain recombines TRBV10-3 with TRBJ1-3; the D gene is possibly TRBD1 (5 bases). CDR3 length: 14 amino acids. V gave up 8 bases and J gave up 1 base, with 12 bases separating them. Per the germline V gene, CDR1 is ENHRY and CDR2 is SYGVKD. The CDR3 is CAIGAAGSGNTIYF. CDR3 nucleotide sequence: TGTGCCATCGGGGCGGCGGGGTCTGGAAACACCATATATTTT.

The rearrangement links TRBV11-3 to TRBJ2-1; weak D call: TRBD1 (5 bases). Trimming left V 2 bases short and J 6 bases short, with 14 bases between. From germline, CDR1 is SGHNT and CDR2 YENEEA. The CDR3 has 15 residues. CDR3 region: CASSLRSGAVNEQFF. DNA for the CDR3: TGTGCCAGCAGCTTACGATCTGGGGCAGTCAATGAGCAGTTCTTC.

The V call is TRBV18, the J call TRBJ2-3; 11 nucleotides match TRBD1. CDR1 is KGHSH, CDR2 LQKENI, per germline. The CDR3 totals 18 residues. The V gene end was trimmed by 1 base and the J gene end by 2 bases; junction bases not matched to a gene: 8. This chain's CDR3 is CASSPRSGTGGYTDTQYF. CDR3 in DNA: TGTGCCAGCTCACCACGATCTGGGACAGGGGGGTACACAGATACGCAGTATTTT.

This clone came up a few times. This chain links TRBV19 with TRBJ1-1; TRBD1 might be the D (5 bases). Germline V gene data show CDR1 as LNHDA and CDR2 as SQIVND (reference sequence). V was trimmed by 7 bases and J by 8 bases, leaving 23 bases between them. This CDR3 region has 15 residues. As DNA, the CDR3 is TGTGCCAGTACCCAAAATGCAGGGATTGGGGCCGAAGCTTTCTTT. It encodes CASTQNAGIGAEAFF.